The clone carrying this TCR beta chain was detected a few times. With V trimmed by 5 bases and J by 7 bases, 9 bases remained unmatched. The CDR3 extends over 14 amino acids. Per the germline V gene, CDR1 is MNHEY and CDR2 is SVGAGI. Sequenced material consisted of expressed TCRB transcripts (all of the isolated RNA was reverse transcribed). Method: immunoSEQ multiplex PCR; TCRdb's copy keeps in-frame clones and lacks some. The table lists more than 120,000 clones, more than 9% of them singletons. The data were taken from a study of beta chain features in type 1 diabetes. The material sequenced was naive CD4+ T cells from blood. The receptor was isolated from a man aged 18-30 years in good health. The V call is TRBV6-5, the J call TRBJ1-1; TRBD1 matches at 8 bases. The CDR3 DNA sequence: TGTGCCAGCAGTCAGACAGGGGCCCCGGTTGAAGCTTTCTTT. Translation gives CASSQTGAPVEAFF.